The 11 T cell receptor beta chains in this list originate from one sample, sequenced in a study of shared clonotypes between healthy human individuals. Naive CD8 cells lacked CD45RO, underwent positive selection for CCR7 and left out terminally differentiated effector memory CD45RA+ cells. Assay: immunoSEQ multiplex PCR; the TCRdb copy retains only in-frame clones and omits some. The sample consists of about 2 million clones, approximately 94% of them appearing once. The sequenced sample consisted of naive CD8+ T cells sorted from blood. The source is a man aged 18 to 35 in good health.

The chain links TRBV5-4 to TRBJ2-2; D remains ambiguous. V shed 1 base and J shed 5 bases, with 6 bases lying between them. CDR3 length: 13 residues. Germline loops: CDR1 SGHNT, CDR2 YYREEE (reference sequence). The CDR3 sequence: CASSLSLTGELFF. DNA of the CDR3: TGTGCCAGCAGCTTGTCTCTAACCGGGGAGCTGTTTTTT.

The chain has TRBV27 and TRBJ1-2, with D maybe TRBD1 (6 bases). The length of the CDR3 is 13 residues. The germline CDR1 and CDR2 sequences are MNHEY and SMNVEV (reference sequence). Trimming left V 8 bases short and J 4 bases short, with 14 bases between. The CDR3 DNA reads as TGTGCCAGCTCTTACAGGGAGGGCTATGGCTACACCTTC. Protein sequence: CASSYREGYGYTF.

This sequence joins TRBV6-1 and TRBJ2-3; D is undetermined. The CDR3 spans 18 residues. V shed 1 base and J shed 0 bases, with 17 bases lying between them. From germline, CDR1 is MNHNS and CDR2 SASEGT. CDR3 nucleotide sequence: TGTGCCAGCAGTGAAGATAGGGTTGTACTGGCTAGCACAGATACGCAGTATTTT. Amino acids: CASSEDRVVLASTDTQYF.

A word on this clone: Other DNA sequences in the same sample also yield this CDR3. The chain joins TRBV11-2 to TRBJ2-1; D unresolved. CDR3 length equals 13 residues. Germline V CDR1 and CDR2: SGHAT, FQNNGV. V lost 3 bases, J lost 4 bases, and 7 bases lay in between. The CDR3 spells CASSFGGYNEQFF. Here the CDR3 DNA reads TGTGCCAGCAGCTTTGGCGGATACAATGAGCAGTTCTTC.

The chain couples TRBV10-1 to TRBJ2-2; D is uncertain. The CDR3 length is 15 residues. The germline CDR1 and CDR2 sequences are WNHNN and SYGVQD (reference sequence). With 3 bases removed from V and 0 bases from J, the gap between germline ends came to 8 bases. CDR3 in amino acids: CASSDSGANTGELFF. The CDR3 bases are TGCGCCAGCAGTGATTCTGGGGCGAACACCGGGGAGCTGTTTTTT.

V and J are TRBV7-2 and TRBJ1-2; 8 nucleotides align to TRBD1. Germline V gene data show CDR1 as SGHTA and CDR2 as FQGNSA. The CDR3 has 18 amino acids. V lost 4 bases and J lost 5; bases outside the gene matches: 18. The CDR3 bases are TGTGCCAGCAGCTCGAAGGACAGGGCTTTTCTGGGGGTTTATGGCTACACCTTC. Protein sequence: CASSSKDRAFLGVYGYTF.

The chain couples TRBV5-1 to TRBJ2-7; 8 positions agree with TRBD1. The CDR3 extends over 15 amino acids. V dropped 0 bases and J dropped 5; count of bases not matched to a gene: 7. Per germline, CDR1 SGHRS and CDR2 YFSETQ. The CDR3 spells CASSLEDRGDNEQYF. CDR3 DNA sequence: TGCGCCAGCAGCTTGGAAGACAGGGGTGACAACGAGCAGTACTTC.

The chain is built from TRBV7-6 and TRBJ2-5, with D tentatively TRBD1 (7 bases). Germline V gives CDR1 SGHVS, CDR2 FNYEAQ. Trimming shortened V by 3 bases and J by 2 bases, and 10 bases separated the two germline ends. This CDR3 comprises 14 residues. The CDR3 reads CASSLRDSQETQYF. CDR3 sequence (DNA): TGTGCCAGCAGCTTGCGGGACAGTCAAGAGACCCAGTACTTC. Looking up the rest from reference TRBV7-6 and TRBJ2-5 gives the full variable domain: GAGVSQSPRYKVTKRGQDVALRCDPISGHVSLYWYRQALGQGPEFLTYFNYEAQQDKSGLPNDRFSAERPEGSISTLTIQRTEQRDSAMYRCASSLRDSQETQYFGPGTRLLVL.

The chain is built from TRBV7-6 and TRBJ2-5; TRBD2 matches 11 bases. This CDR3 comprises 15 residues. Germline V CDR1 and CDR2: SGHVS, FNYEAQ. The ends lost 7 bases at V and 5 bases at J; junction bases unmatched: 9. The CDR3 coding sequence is TGTGCCAGCACCCTGGAACTAGCGGGAGTTGAGACCCAGTACTTC. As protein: CASTLELAGVETQYF.

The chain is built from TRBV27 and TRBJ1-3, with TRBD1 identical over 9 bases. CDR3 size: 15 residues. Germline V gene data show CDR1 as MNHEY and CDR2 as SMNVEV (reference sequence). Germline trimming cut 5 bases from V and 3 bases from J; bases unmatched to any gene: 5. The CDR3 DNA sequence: TGTGCCAGCAGTCCGGGGACAGGGTATGGAAACACCATATATTTT. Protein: CASSPGTGYGNTIYF.

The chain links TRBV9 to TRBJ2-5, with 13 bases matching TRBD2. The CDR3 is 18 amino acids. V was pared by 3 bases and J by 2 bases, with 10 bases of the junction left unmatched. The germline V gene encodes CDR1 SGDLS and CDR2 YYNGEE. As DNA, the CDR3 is TGTGCCAGCAGCGCGGGCAGGCCGGGACTAGCGGGACAAGAGACCCAGTACTTC. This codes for CASSAGRPGLAGQETQYF.